This T cell receptor (beta chain) originates from a study of blood T cell repertoires in COVID-19. Background on the study: PBMCs, B-cell-depleted T cells, or T cells provided the cDNA or gDNA that made up the material.

Assay used: immunoSEQ multiplex PCR; TCRdb lists only in-frame clones, some missing. Of roughly 290,000 clones listed, approximately 88% were seen once; the top ten hold 1.7%. Participants came from about 24 US areas, aged about 18 to 95 years. All recovered Cohort 3 donors got two negative PCRs, got clearance, or saw symptom resolution. CDR3 length: 14 residues. After removal of 4 bases from V and 1 base from J, the junction contained 4 bases not matched to a gene. Germline-derived CDR1 and CDR2 are SGHRS and YFSETQ. This clone was observed a handful of times. The clonotype was recovered from a woman aged 40 to 50 who had recovered from COVID-19. V gene TRBV5-1 combines with J gene TRBJ1-1, with TRBD1 identical over 7 bases. Sequencing was done on a sample of PBMCs or T cells enriched from blood (not recorded which). CDR3 sequence reads: CASSLGQPNTEAFF. CDR3 bases: TGCGCCAGCAGCCTGGGACAGCCGAACACTGAAGCTTTCTTT. The variable domain in full, with the rest retrieved from reference TRBV5-1 and TRBJ1-1, is KAGVTQTPRYLIKTRGQQVTLSCSPISGHRSVSWYQQTPGQGLQFLFEYFSETQRNKGNFPGRFSGRQFSNSRSEMNVSTLELGDSALYLCASSLGQPNTEAFFGQGTRLTVV.